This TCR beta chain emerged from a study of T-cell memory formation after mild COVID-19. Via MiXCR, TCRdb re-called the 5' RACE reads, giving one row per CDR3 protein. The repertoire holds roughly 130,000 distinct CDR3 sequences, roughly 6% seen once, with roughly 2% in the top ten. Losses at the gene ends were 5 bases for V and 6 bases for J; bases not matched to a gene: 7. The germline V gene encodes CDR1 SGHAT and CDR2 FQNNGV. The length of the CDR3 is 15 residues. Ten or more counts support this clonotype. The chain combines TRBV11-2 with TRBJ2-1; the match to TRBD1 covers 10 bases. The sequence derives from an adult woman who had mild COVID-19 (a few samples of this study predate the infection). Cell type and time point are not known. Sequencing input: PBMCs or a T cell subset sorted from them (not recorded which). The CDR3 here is CASSPRQGAGNEQFF. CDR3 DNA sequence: TGTGCCAGCAGCCCCAGACAGGGGGCGGGCAATGAGCAGTTCTTC.